What follows are 13 T cell receptor beta chains derived from one specimen sequenced in a study of PD-1 blockade in classical Hodgkin lymphoma. Relapses following autologous stem cell transplantation were seen in all patients, with brentuximab vedotin exposure varying. Magnetic negative selection served to purify CD4+ T cells out of PBMCs that had been thawed. Using immunoSEQ multiplex PCR, the repertoire was profiled, and TCRdb retains in-frame clones only, with some absent. The sample lists approximately 28,000 clones, about 80% occurring once. Sequencing was performed on CD4+ T cells from blood, taken at baseline. The source is a human donor with classical Hodgkin lymphoma.

This clone was counted a few times. Written as DNA, the CDR3 is TGCGCCAGCAGCTTCAACAGGGACCCTGAAGCTTTCTTT. Encoded protein: CASSFNRDPEAFF. V usage is TRBV5-1 and J usage is TRBJ1-1; weak D call: TRBD1 (6 bases). V was trimmed by 2 bases and J by 6 bases, leaving 11 bases between them. The germline gives CDR1 SGHRS, CDR2 YFSETQ. This CDR3 region has 13 residues.

The chain is built from TRBV11-3 and TRBJ2-3; the D call may be TRBD1 or TRBD2 (6 bases each). This CDR3 spans 15 amino acids. V lost 1 base, J lost 3 bases, and 11 bases lay in between. CDR1 SGHNT and CDR2 YENEEA come from the germline V gene. DNA for the CDR3: TGTGCCAGCAGCTTAGTAGGGGGGCTTACAGATACGCAGTATTTT. As protein: CASSLVGGLTDTQYF.

The rearrangement joins TRBV9 to TRBJ1-4; TRBD1 is a possible D gene (5 bases). From germline, CDR1 is SGDLS and CDR2 YYNGEE. Trimming stripped 3 bases from V and 6 bases from J, with 24 bases between. The CDR3 loop spans 18 amino acids. CDR3 region: CASSAAAILDSRYEKLFF. CDR3 bases: TGTGCCAGCAGCGCAGCCGCGATCCTCGACAGTCGTTATGAAAAACTGTTTTTT.

This clone was counted between two and nine times. The V and J genes are TRBV19 and TRBJ1-5, with a possible D match to TRBD1 (5 bases). V lost 7 bases, J lost 2 bases, and 15 bases lay in between. The CDR3 spans 15 residues. Looked up from germline, CDR1 is LNHDA and CDR2 is SQIVND (reference sequence). CDR3 amino acids: CASNLALGGNQPQHF. CDR3 nucleotide sequence: TGTGCCAGTAATCTCGCCCTGGGGGGCAATCAGCCCCAGCATTTT.

The chain uses TRBV6-5 and TRBJ1-5; D gene unclear. Germline values: CDR1 MNHEY, CDR2 SVGAGI. Deletions cut 5 bases from V and 0 bases from J, with 5 bases between. The CDR3 runs 13 residues. CDR3 protein: CASSNISNQPQHF. CDR3 sequence (DNA): TGTGCCAGCAGTAACATTAGCAATCAGCCCCAGCATTTT.

The chain links TRBV21-1 to TRBJ2-3; whether TRBD2, the table's D call, matches the DNA was not checked. TRBV21-1 is recorded as a pseudogene. This CDR3 is 17 amino acids long. DNA for the CDR3: TGTGCCAGCAGCAGCTCGACTAGCGGGCCCCGCACAGATACGCAGTATTTT. Translated: CASSSSTSGPRTDTQYF.

Here the CDR3 reads CASSLAETGDTQYF. The CDR3 bases are TGTGCCAGTAGTCTCGCCGAGACAGGTGATACGCAGTATTTT. The chain links TRBV19 to TRBJ2-3; TRBD1 is a possible D gene (6 bases). Germline assignment: CDR1 LNHDA and CDR2 SQIVND (reference sequence). This CDR3 contains 14 residues. The ends were cut back, 5 bases at V and 6 bases at J, with 15 bases in the middle.

CDR3 sequence reads: CASSLERYYGYTF. In DNA form, the CDR3 reads TGCGCCAGCAGCTTGGAACGGTACTATGGCTACACCTTC. This chain connects TRBV5-1 to TRBJ1-2; D gene unclear. Trimming cost V 0 bases and J 3 bases, with 6 bases left between them. The CDR3 totals 13 residues. Germline CDR1 is SGHRS and CDR2 is YFSETQ.

V gene TRBV7-9 combines with J gene TRBJ1-2; D is unresolved. V was trimmed by 3 bases and J by 0 bases, leaving 20 bases between them. Germline assignment: CDR1 SEHNR and CDR2 FQNEAQ (reference sequence). The CDR3 loop spans 18 amino acids. The CDR3 loop is CASSFWGKTKITNYGYTF. The CDR3 DNA reads TGTGCCAGCAGCTTCTGGGGAAAGACAAAAATAACTAACTATGGCTACACCTTC. Complete variable domain (other parts from reference TRBV7-9 and TRBJ1-2): DTGVSQNPRHKITKRGQNVTFRCDPISEHNRLYWYRQTLGQGPEFLTYFQNEAQLEKSRLLSDRFSAERPKGSFSTLEIQRTEQGDSAMYLCASSFWGKTKITNYGYTFGSGTRLTVV.

The gene calls are TRBV29-1 and TRBJ1-1, with 9 bases identical to TRBD1. Per germline, CDR1 SQVTM and CDR2 ANQGSEA. The CDR3 is made up of 14 amino acids. After removal of 7 bases from V and 3 bases from J, the junction contained 9 bases not matched to a gene. CDR3: CSGRRDRVDTEAFF. The CDR3, as DNA: TGCAGCGGTCGCCGGGACAGGGTGGACACTGAAGCTTTCTTT.

The CDR3 spells CASSIGPTVNEKLFF. The CDR3 coding sequence is TGTGCCAGTAGTATCGGTCCGACAGTTAATGAAAAACTGTTTTTT. The chain employs TRBV19 and TRBJ1-4, with a possible D match to TRBD1 (5 bases). Germline assignment: CDR1 LNHDA and CDR2 SQIVND (reference sequence). The CDR3 covers 15 residues. Between the trimmed V and J ends, which lost 3 bases and 4 bases, there was a span of 12 bases.

This clone was seen more than once but under ten times. This chain links TRBV7-9 with TRBJ1-6; unclear D gene. V was trimmed by 7 bases and J by 10 bases, leaving 11 bases between them. Germline CDR1 is SEHNR and CDR2 is FQNEAQ (reference sequence). The CDR3 covers 12 residues. CDR3 sequence: CASTTGKSPLHF. The DNA for the CDR3 is TGTGCCAGCACCACCGGGAAGTCACCCCTCCACTTT.

The V call is TRBV6-4, the J call TRBJ2-1, with 14 bases fitting TRBD2. The CDR3 loop spans 14 amino acids. CDR1 and CDR2 (germline): MRHNA, SNTAGT. V was pared by 6 bases and J by 8 bases, with 3 bases of the junction left unmatched. The CDR3 DNA sequence: TGTGCCAGCAGAGGACTAGCGGGGGGCTATGAGCAGTTCTTC. It is translated as CASRGLAGGYEQFF.